This T cell receptor (beta chain) appears in the sequencing data of a study of human T cells and chemical hapten exposure (TCRdb year 2021). As for the study more broadly: For sensitization, 2% DPC in acetone was applied to an approximately 2 cm by approximately 2 cm area of upper inner arm skin. Libraries were combined into a pool for sequencing, and differences in TCR yield between samples came mainly from small differences in library volumes within the pool. For TCR sequencing, blood came from approximately 29 alopecia patients at anywhere from one to four time points (pre-sensitization, 2, 6 and 24 weeks). In alopecia patients, the study followed how the peripheral blood TCR repertoire changed in vivo over primary and secondary sensitization to diphenylcyclopropenone (DPC), a hapten. Patch testing was performed on the upper back with Finn chambers containing 0.01% DPC, and the patch tests were scored after 6 days according to International Contact Dermatitis Research Group standards. Throughout the approximately 22-week study period, patients were also given weekly therapeutic DPC doses on the scalp. The mostly female patient cohort included alopecia areata with under or over 50% scalp involvement, alopecia totalis and alopecia universalis. Blood samples were taken from patients before sensitization (week 0) and then at 2, 6 and about 24 weeks after DPC sensitization.

Points the paper makes about the study in general: Expanded TCRs formed significantly more large CDR3 similarity clusters than pre-sensitization or healthy control sets, consistent with antigen-driven responses. After repeated subsampling, the strength of the expansion versus patch-test correlation and the threshold at which it became significant changed. DPC sensitization did not change the number of TCRs with a frequency above 1 in 1000, and there was no evidence of changes in global repertoire structure. All patients had alopecia, a presumed autoimmune disease, so their immune response might differ from that of healthy individuals. The number of PT1 expanded TCRs positively correlated with patch test score, significant at thresholds 8, 16 and 32 but not 4.

This clonotype was picked up a small number of times. This clone's antigen is unknown. It has no much larger one-base neighbor in the sample; base qualities were not kept. The library was produced with RACE. Sequencing relied on a NextSeq 500. Library preparation attached unique molecular identifiers to individual cDNA molecules for quantitative, reproducible TCR counting. Each blood RNA sample was used to sequence both TCR alpha and TCR beta chains. The original methods were these. A median of about 89,000 TCRs per sample was observed, with a range of roughly 23,224 to 750,000. V, J and CDR3 annotation of the TCR reads was carried out using the Decombinator software suite. Every sample was subsampled to the same number of TCRs (28,000) for the PS versus PT1 abundance plots. Expanded TCRs were defined as absent before sensitization and observed at least eight times at the 2-week time point. TCRdb reran the public reads through fastp at Q25 and MiXCR, keeping productive beta chains. Here each entry gathers all rows of one CDR3 protein and keeps the most common genes and DNA. None of the V and J calls come from the authors' own analysis; TCRdb made them. The sample data list under 450,000 distinct CDR3 sequences, and more than 4.5% of these were observed just once. The ten top clones hold under 3% of the sample.

The label giving this sample's time point can be read as: patch test 1, 2 weeks after DPC sensitization. This sample's treatment or condition label indicates: therapeutic diphenylcyclopropenone sensitization with weekly scalp DPC. At each patch-test visit, blood was drawn before the patch test was applied. To be eligible, patients had to be aged 18 to 70, diagnosed with alopecia and judged suitable for DPC therapy, while pregnant patients were excluded. Total RNA was extracted from unfractionated whole blood collected in Tempus Blood RNA tubes. The germline V gene supplies CDR1 SGHDN and CDR2 FVKESK. The CDR3 holds 15 amino acids from the cysteine to the phenylalanine. Only the CDR3 DNA stays, 45 bases, in frame from base 1. A distance of 9 bases separates the germline ends of V and J, which lose 1 base and 3 bases respectively.

The chain joins TRBV14 to TRBJ2-2; matching of 5 bases hints at TRBD2 as the D gene. The sample in question was whole blood, obtained in connection with sensitization to the hapten diphenylcyclopropenone (DPC). This receptor was taken from a woman aged 50 to 60 with alopecia areata. Some clones in this sample may be carry-over from other donors' samples. The CDR3 protein is CASSQAPGYTGELFF. The base sequence is TGTGCCAGCAGCCAAGCCCCGGGGTACACCGGGGAGCTGTTTTTT.